The clone carrying this TCR beta chain was counted at least ten times. Its antigen is as yet unknown. This record comes from a study of CD8 T cells in ankylosing spondylitis. Study-wide findings and caveats: The disease-linked clones had a CD8+ phenotype and low blood frequencies. Reactive arthritis synovial fluid and blood previously showed some of these motif variants. A TCR beta motif of roughly 8 highly homologous variants seemed to mark ankylosing spondylitis blood.

Germline loops: CDR1 MDHEN, CDR2 SYDVKM. The CDR3 extends over 13 amino acids. The V and J ends lost 2 bases and 6 bases respectively, with 8 bases between them. Making use of molecular barcodes, quantitative 5'-RACE generated TCR beta libraries. TCRdb re-derived calls from the 5' RACE reads in MiXCR, one entry per CDR3 protein. The profile covers 150,000 to 200,000 distinct CDR3 sequences, with roughly 18% appearing a single time and roughly 7.7% taken by the ten largest. Sequencing used blood, either unsorted or a sorted T cell fraction (not recorded which). This TCR was sampled from a male donor with ankylosing spondylitis or in good health (not recorded which). The J gene is TRBJ1-5, the V gene TRBV28, with D perhaps TRBD1 (5 bases). CDR3 protein: CASSLGGSQPQHF. The CDR3 coding sequence is TGTGCCAGCAGTTTAGGGGGGAGTCAGCCCCAGCATTTT.